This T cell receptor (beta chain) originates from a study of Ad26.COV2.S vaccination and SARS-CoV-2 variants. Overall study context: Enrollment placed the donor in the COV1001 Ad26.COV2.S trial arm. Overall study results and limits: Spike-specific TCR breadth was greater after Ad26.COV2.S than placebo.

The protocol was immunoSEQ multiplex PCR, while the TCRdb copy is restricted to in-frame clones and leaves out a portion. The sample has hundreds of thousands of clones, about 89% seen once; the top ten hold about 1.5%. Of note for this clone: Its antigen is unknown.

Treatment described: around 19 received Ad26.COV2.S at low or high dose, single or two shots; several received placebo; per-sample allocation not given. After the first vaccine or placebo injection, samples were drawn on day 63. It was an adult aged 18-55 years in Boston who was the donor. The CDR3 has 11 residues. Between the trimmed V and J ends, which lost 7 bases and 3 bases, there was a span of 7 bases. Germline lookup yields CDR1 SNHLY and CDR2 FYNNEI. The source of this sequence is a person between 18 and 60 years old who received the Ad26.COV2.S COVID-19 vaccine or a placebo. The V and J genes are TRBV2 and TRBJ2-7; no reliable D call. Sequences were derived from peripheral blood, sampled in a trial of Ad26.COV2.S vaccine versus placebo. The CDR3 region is CASTTLYEQYF. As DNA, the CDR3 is TGTGCCAGCACTACCCTCTACGAGCAGTACTTC.